These 22 T cell receptor beta chains came from one sample sequenced in a study of T and B cells in COVID-19 patients. Multiplex PCR with BIOMED2 TRB-A/B primer pools amplified TRB rearrangements. MiXCR was run by TCRdb on the multiplex PCR reads, yielding one entry per CDR3 protein. The sample has some 8,100 distinct CDR3 sequences; around 25% are singletons. Blood genomic DNA input for TRB amplification was about 240-550 ng. Sequenced: blood. The receptors originated from a human donor who had recovered from COVID-19.

This clonotype has at least ten counts. The chain uses TRBV6-5 and TRBJ1-4, with 11 positions matching TRBD1. Germline CDR1 reads MNHEY; CDR2 reads SVGAGI. V shed 6 bases and J 5 bases; nucleotides not matched to a gene: 11. The CDR3 length is 17 residues. The CDR3 DNA sequence: TGTGCCAGCAGCCGTATCCGGGACAGGGGGTTAAATGAAAAACTGTTTTTT. Its translation: CASSRIRDRGLNEKLFF.

This clonotype was picked up one time. The rearrangement links TRBV5-4 to TRBJ2-1; D unresolved. Trimming removed 9 bases from V and 7 bases from J, with 11 bases in between. From germline, CDR1 is SGHNT and CDR2 YYREEE (reference sequence). The CDR3 has 11 amino acids. CDR3 in amino acids: CATPRGNEQFF. For the CDR3, the DNA is TGTGCCACCCCACGAGGAAATGAGCAGTTCTTC.

With respect to this clonotype: A much larger clone differs by one base, so this may be a read error. The V call is TRBV18, the J call TRBJ1-4; 7 bases line up with TRBD1. The germline CDR1 and CDR2 sequences are KGHSH and LQKENI. This CDR3 has 14 amino acids. With 2 bases clipped from V and 8 bases from J, the junction kept 5 bases outside the gene matches. This chain's CDR3 is CASSPVDRTEKLFF. CDR3 nucleotides: TGTGCCAGCTCACCAGTGGACAGGACGGAAAAACTGTTTTTT.

The V and J genes are TRBV11-2 and TRBJ2-6; D remains unclear. This CDR3 region has 16 residues. V lost 5 bases and J 3 bases, leaving 14 bases between the germline ends. Germline CDR1 SGHAT, CDR2 FQNNGV. The CDR3 loop is CASSNRALGGANVLTF. In nucleotides, the CDR3 is TGTGCCAGCAGCAACCGGGCTTTGGGTGGGGCCAACGTCCTGACTTTC.

In its sample, this clonotype is medium-sized. The V and J genes are TRBV27 and TRBJ2-3; D unresolved. V was pared by 5 bases and J by 1 base, with 7 bases between. Germline V gene sequence: CDR1 MNHEY, CDR2 SMNVEV (reference sequence). The CDR3 totals 13 residues. The CDR3 DNA follows: TGTGCCAGCAGTCTCCTGGGCACAGATACGCAGTATTTT. Encoded protein: CASSLLGTDTQYF.

This chain links TRBV10-3 with TRBJ2-5; perhaps TRBD2 as D (6 bases). Trimming took 0 bases from V and 1 from J, leaving 6 bases between them. Germline loops: CDR1 ENHRY, CDR2 SYGVKD. The CDR3 runs to 14 residues. The CDR3 DNA reads as TGTGCCATCAGTGAGTCTAGCGGCCAAGAGACCCAGTACTTC. It is translated as CAISESSGQETQYF.

This clonotype was seen many times. The chain links TRBV6-5 to TRBJ1-4, with 11 nucleotides matching TRBD1. Germline loops: CDR1 MNHEY, CDR2 SVGAGI. Losses at the gene ends were 6 bases for V and 3 bases for J; bases not matched to a gene: 3. The CDR3 runs 15 residues. The CDR3 reads CASRGTGGANEKLFF. As DNA, the CDR3 is TGTGCCAGCAGAGGGACAGGGGGGGCTAATGAAAAACTGTTTTTT.

The chain carries TRBV20-1 and TRBJ1-2, with 7 bases identical to TRBD1. The V and J ends lost 5 bases and 7 bases, in that order; junction bases with no gene match: 4. The germline CDR1 and CDR2 sequences are DFQATT and SNEGSKA (reference sequence). There are 11 residues in the CDR3. This CDR3 reads CSASQGVGYTF. CDR3 coding DNA: TGCAGTGCTTCCCAGGGGGTTGGCTACACCTTC.

This clonotype was seen a handful of times. Sequence at one end of the junction differs from germline and may be a read error. The rearrangement uses TRBV7-9 and TRBJ2-7; possibly TRBD1 or TRBD2 for D (7 bases each). The CDR3 consists of 14 residues. Germline assignment: CDR1 SEHNR and CDR2 FQNEAQ (reference sequence). The DNA of the CDR3 is TGTGCCAGCAGCCCAAAGGGGGAGGGGGCGGGCCGTGACTTC. Protein sequence: CASSPKGEGAGRDF.

In regard to this clonotype: Relative to the germline gene, one junction end is altered; a read error may explain this. The J gene is TRBJ2-2, the V gene TRBV4-2, with D unresolved. The germline V gene has CDR1 LGHNA and CDR2 YNFKEQ. This CDR3 has 14 residues. In nucleotides, the CDR3 is TGCGCCAGCAGCCAAGATGGCAGCTACGGGGAGCTGTTTTTT. It codes for CASSQDGSYGELFF.

As for this clonotype: A read error may be the cause here, since a much bigger clone is one base away. The V call is TRBV6-2 or TRBV6-3, the J call TRBJ2-5; tentatively, D is TRBD1 (6 bases). The CDR3 sequence is 17 residues long. V shed 2 bases and J shed 2 bases, with 18 bases lying between them. CDR1 and CDR2 (germline): MNHEY, SVGEGT. Here the CDR3 DNA reads TGTGCCAGCAGTTACCTGGACGACAGGAAAATACAAGAGACCCAGTACTTC. This encodes CASSYLDDRKIQETQYF.

This rearrangement joins TRBV2 to TRBJ2-7, with D possibly being TRBD1 (6 bases). CDR1 is SNHLY and CDR2 is FYNNEI in the germline V gene. The germline V and J ends were trimmed by 5 bases and 1 base, with 12 bases remaining between them. CDR3 length: 14 amino acids. CDR3 coding DNA: TGTGCCAGCAGTCCATTGGGGGCGTCCTACGAGCAGTACTTC. Translating gives CASSPLGASYEQYF.

In this sample, this clonotype turned up a few times. CDR3: CASSLTRSSPLHF. CDR3 bases: TGTGCCAGCAGCTTAACTCGGTCCTCACCCCTCCACTTT. The J gene is TRBJ1-6, the V gene TRBV7-3; D ambiguous. The CDR3 extends over 13 amino acids. CDR1 SGHTA and CDR2 FQGTGA come from the germline V gene. With 0 bases removed from V and 10 bases from J, the gap between germline ends came to 7 bases.

In this sample, this clonotype is medium-sized (0.01 to 0.1%). The V call is TRBV27, the J call TRBJ2-7, with 8 nucleotides matching TRBD1. The V and J ends lost 3 bases and 5 bases, in that order; junction bases with no gene match: 9. This CDR3 has 15 residues. Germline V gene sequence: CDR1 MNHEY, CDR2 SMNVEV (reference sequence). The CDR3 region is CASSLILTGVDEQYF. CDR3 in DNA: TGTGCCAGCAGTTTGATTTTGACAGGGGTAGACGAGCAGTACTTC.

This clonotype was observed a few times. The chain carries TRBV5-6 and TRBJ1-2; D is perhaps TRBD1 (5 bases). The CDR3 covers 16 residues. The V and J ends lost 4 bases and 8 bases respectively, with 24 bases between them. From germline, CDR1 is SGHDT and CDR2 YYEEEE. The CDR3 bases are TGTGCCAGCAGCCCGGTGGGGACGCCAGGTGGCGAGGGCTACACCTTC. This translates into CASSPVGTPGGEGYTF.

The chain employs TRBV12-3 or TRBV12-4 and TRBJ1-5; TRBD1 aligns across 7 bases. The V and J ends lost 5 bases and 2 bases, in that order; junction bases with no gene match: 3. This CDR3 is 14 amino acids long. Here the CDR3 reads CASSDRVGNQPQHF. DNA of the CDR3: TGTGCCAGCAGTGACAGGGTCGGCAATCAGCCCCAGCATTTT.

By its share, this clonotype is large. The chain employs TRBV19 and TRBJ2-6; D possibly corresponds to TRBD2 (5 bases). The CDR3 length is 14 residues. Germline V CDR1 and CDR2: LNHDA, SQIVND (reference sequence). The germline V and J ends were trimmed by 4 bases and 2 bases, with 6 bases remaining between them. The CDR3 loop is CASSTGTGANVLTF. The CDR3, as DNA: TGTGCCAGTAGTACCGGGACTGGGGCCAACGTCCTGACTTTC.

The J gene is TRBJ1-4, the V gene TRBV14, with TRBD1 matching 8 bases. CDR3 size: 16 residues. The germline CDR1 and CDR2 sequences are SGHDN and FVKESK. Trimming removed 4 bases from V and 7 bases from J; junction bases left unmatched: 11. CDR3 protein: CASSLVSGTGGEKLFF. CDR3 DNA sequence: TGTGCCAGCAGCCTGGTCTCCGGGACAGGAGGTGAAAAACTGTTTTTT.

This clonotype ranks as medium-sized (0.01 to 0.1%). The chain employs TRBV6-2 or TRBV6-3 and TRBJ2-7; 7 bases map to TRBD2. CDR1 is MNHEY and CDR2 is SVGEGT in the germline V gene. The CDR3 has 16 amino acids. Losses at the gene ends were 0 bases for V and 0 bases for J; bases not matched to a gene: 5. CDR3 sequence reads: CASSYSLAVRSYEQYF. For the CDR3, the DNA is TGTGCCAGCAGTTACTCTCTAGCGGTCCGCTCCTACGAGCAGTACTTC.

In regard to this clonotype: A read error may be the cause here, since a much bigger clone is one base away. The V and J genes are TRBV18 and TRBJ2-7; D may be TRBD1 (5 bases). V lost 3 bases and J lost 4, with 13 bases in between. Germline V gene sequence: CDR1 KGHSH, CDR2 LQKENI. The CDR3 is 14 residues long. CDR3 in amino acids: CASSPPTGRYEQYF. The CDR3 nucleotides read TGTGCCAGCTCACCCCCTACAGGACGGTACGAGCAGTACTTC.

This clonotype rates as large. The chain carries TRBV19 and TRBJ2-7, with 11 bases aligning to TRBD2. The germline V gene has CDR1 LNHDA and CDR2 SQIVND (reference sequence). Unmatched junction bases numbered 11, after V lost 11 bases and J lost 11 bases. This CDR3 has 12 amino acids. CDR3 sequence reads: CAWIAGGQAKYF. The CDR3 DNA follows: TGTGCCTGGATAGCGGGAGGGCAAGCGAAGTACTTC.

This clonotype was seen at least ten times. V and J are TRBV10-3 and TRBJ2-7; 8 bases match TRBD1. Germline CDR1 is ENHRY and CDR2 is SYGVKD. The CDR3 runs to 14 residues. Losses at the gene ends were 4 bases for V and 6 bases for J; bases not matched to a gene: 8. In DNA, the CDR3 is TGTGCCATCAGTGGTTCAGCAGGGGGCAGCGAGCAGTACTTC. Protein product: CAISGSAGGSEQYF.